This TCR beta chain was found in a study of kidney transplant recipient with SARS-CoV-2 infection. This clonotype was seen at least ten times. The V end lost 0 bases, the J end lost 7 bases, and 10 bases lay between the germline ends. In germline, CDR1 is MNHNS, CDR2 SASEGT. This CDR3 is built from 13 residues. One entry per CDR3 protein, called by TCRdb with MiXCR from the reads. The repertoire holds 250,000 or so distinct CDR3 sequences, with under 35% as singletons. The rearrangement uses TRBV6-1 and TRBJ2-7, with D tentatively TRBD1 (6 bases). The sequence came from a male patient between 25 and 39 years old who had COVID-19 and was a kidney transplant recipient. Some of the T cells may derive from the graft donor. This material consisted of a blood sample, taken at baseline and on day 111 from a kidney transplant recipient. CDR3 loop: CASSEAWQGEQYF. CDR3 in DNA: TGTGCCAGCAGTGAAGCGTGGCAGGGGGAGCAGTACTTC.